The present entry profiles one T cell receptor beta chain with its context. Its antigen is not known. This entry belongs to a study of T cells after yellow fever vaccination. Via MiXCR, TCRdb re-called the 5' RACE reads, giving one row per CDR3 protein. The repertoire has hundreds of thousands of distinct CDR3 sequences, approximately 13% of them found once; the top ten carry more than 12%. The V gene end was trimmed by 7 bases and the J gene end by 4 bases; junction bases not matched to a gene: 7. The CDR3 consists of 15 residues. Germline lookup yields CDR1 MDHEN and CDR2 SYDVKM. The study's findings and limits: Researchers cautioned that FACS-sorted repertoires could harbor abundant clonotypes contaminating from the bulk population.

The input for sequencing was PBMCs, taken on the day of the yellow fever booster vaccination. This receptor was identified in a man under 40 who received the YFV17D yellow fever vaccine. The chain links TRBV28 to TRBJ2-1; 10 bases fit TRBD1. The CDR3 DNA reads TGTGCCAGCACCAAACCGGGACAGGGGTACAATGAGCAGTTCTTC. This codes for CASTKPGQGYNEQFF.